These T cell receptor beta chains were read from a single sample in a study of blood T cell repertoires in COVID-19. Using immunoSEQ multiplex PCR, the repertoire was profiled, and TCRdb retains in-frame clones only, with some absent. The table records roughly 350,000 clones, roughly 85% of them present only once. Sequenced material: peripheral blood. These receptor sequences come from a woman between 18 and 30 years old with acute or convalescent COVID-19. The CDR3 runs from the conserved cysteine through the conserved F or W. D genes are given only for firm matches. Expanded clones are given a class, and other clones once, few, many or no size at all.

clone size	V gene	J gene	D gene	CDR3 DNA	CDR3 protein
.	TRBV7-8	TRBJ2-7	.	TGTGCCAGCAGCTTAGTTGGGGCAGTCGGGTACGAGCAGTACTTC	CASSLVGAVGYEQYF
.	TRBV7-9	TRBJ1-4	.	TGTGCCAGCAGCCTAACCGGGACAGAAAAACTGTTTTTT	CASSLTGTEKLFF
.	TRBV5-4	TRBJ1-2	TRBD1	TGTGCCAGCAGCATGGACAGGGGGCTCGATGGCTACACCTTC	CASSMDRGLDGYTF
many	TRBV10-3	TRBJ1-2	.	TGTGCCATCACGGGAGGGGATATGTTAGGAGGCTACACCTTC	CAITGGDMLGGYTF
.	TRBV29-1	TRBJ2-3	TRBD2	TGCAGCGTCGGGACTAGCGGAGGGGCGGCAGATACGCAGTATTTT	CSVGTSGGAADTQYF
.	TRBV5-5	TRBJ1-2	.	TGTGCCAGCAGCCCGACAGGCTATGGCTACACCTTC	CASSPTGYGYTF
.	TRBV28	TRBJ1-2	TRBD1	TGTGCCAGCAGACCGAGGGGGCTCGGAGCTAACTATGGCTACACCTTC	CASRPRGLGANYGYTF
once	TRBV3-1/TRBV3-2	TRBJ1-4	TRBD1	TGTGCCAGCAGCCTCAATAGCGGACAGGGATCCGAACTGTTTTTT	CASSLNSGQGSELFF
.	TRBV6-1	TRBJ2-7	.	TGTGCCAGCAGTGAACCAATCATGTACTTC	CASSEPIMYF
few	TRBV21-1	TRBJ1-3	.	TGTGCCAGCAGCCCTATCGGCGGGATCTCTGGAAACACCATATATTTT	CASSPIGGISGNTIYF
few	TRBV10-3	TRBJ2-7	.	TGTGCCATAGGGTATACAGAGGGAGGCTACGAGCAGTACTTC	CAIGYTEGGYEQYF
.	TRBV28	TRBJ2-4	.	TGTGCCAGCAGTCCCCCGGGGGAAAACATTCAGTACTTC	CASSPPGENIQYF
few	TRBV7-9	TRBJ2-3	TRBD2	TGTGCCAGCAGCTTAGACCGGGCGGGAGGGCTCAAGCGCACAGATACGCAGTATTTT	CASSLDRAGGLKRTDTQYF
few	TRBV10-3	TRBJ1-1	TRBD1	TGTGCCATCAGTGAGACAGGGGGCACTGAAGCTTTCTTT	CAISETGGTEAFF
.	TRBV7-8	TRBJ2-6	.	TGTGCCAGCAGCTTAACAGTCGGGGCCAACGTCCTGACTTTC	CASSLTVGANVLTF
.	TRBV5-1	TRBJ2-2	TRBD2	TGCGCCAGCAGCTTCCTAGCGGGAGGGCCCGGGGAGCTGTTTTTT	CASSFLAGGPGELFF
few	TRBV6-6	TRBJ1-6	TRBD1	TGTGCCAGCAGTTACGAGGGACAGCTTAATTCACCCCTCCACTTT	CASSYEGQLNSPLHF
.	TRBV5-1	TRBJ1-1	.	TGCGCCAGCAGCTTGGTTACAGATAGCGTGAACACTGAAGCTTTCTTT	CASSLVTDSVNTEAFF
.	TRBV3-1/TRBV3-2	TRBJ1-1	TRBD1	TGTGCCAGCAGCTCCGCGGGGTACAGGGGGAACACTGAAGCTTTCTTT	CASSSAGYRGNTEAFF
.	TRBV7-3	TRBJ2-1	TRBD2	TGTGCCAGCAGCTTCGGGACTAACAATGAGCAGTTCTTC	CASSFGTNNEQFF
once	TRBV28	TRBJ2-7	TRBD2	TGTGCCACTCGACTAGCGGGAGGTCCCGAGCAGTACTTC	CATRLAGGPEQYF
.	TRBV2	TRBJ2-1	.	TGTGCCAGCAGTGATAAGCGCTGGGAGCAGTTCTTC	CASSDKRWEQFF
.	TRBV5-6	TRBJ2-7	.	TGTGCCAGCAGCTTGGGGCAGGGGCCCTACGAGCAGTACTTC	CASSLGQGPYEQYF
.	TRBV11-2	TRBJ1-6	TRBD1	TGTGCCAGCAGCTCAAAGACAGGGAATAATTCACCCCTCCACTTT	CASSSKTGNNSPLHF
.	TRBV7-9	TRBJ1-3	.	TGTGCCAGCAGCTTAGACTCTATCTCTGGAAACACCATATATTTT	CASSLDSISGNTIYF
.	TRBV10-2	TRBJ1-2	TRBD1	TGCGCCAGCAGACAGGGGGCCGGGTATGGCTACACCTTC	CASRQGAGYGYTF